A single TCR beta chain is shown here with its context. As yet, its antigen is unknown. Drug-resistant or recurrent cytomegalovirus affected these solid-organ transplant recipient patients. This specimen belongs to a study of T cell therapy after organ transplantation. Study summary: Therapy products were autologous CMV-specific T cells, peptide-expanded for roughly two weeks. Study outcomes and limitations: Few nonresponder expansions may reflect low coverage from poor CD8+ yield. Lower pretherapy CD8 clonality went with larger post-therapy fold change.

This table comes from immunoSEQ multiplex PCR, and its TCRdb copy is limited to in-frame clones, with some not included. The sample lists approximately 2,300 clones; 60% to 85% were seen once. The sample was CD8+ T cells from blood, taken before autologous CMV-specific T cell therapy. This sequence was found in a human patient who had received a solid organ transplant and had CMV disease.

Written as DNA, the CDR3 is TGTGCCAGCAGCTTGGGCTCCTACAGCACAGATACGCAGTATTTT. Residues: CASSLGSYSTDTQYF. The chain recombines TRBV7-3 with TRBJ2-3; D is undetermined. The V end was cut by 3 bases, the J end by 0 bases, with 10 bases between. Germline-derived CDR1 and CDR2 are SGHTA and FQGTGA. This CDR3 is built from 15 residues.